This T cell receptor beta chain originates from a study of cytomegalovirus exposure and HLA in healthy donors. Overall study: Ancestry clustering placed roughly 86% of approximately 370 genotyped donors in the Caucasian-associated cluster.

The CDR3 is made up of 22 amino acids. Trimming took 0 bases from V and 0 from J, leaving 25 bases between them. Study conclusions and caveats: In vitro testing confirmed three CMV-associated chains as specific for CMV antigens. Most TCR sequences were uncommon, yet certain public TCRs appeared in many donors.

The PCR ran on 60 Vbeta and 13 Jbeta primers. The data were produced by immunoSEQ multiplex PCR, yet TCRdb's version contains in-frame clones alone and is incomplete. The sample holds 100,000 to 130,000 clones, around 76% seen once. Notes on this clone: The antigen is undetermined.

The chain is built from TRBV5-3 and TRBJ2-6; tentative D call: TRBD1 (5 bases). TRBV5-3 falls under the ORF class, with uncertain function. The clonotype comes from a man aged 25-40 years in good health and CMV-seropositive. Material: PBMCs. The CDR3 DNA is TGTGCCAGAAGCTTGGCAGGTTCGGCCTCCCAAGGGGCGAACTCTGGGGCCAACGTCCTGACTTTC. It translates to CARSLAGSASQGANSGANVLTF.